This T cell receptor beta chain was sequenced in a study of T cell responses to AZD1222 COVID-19 vaccine. Comment on this clone: Its matching antigen is unknown.

The study, taken as a whole, reports: Rises in breadth and depth of Spike-specific TCRs came after two AZD1222 doses. White British donors predominated, females outnumbered males, and clonal diversity was possibly underestimated. Only six AZD1222 recipients tested seropositive at baseline. Repertoire sampling occurred only after the peak T cell response.

Here immunoSEQ multiplex PCR was the method, and the copy in TCRdb shows in-frame clones only, minus some. The sample includes 100,000 or so clones, 85% to 90% of them seen just once. Germline loops: CDR1 SGHTA, CDR2 FQGNSA. V was clipped by 5 bases and J by 2 bases; unmatched bases: 9. The CDR3 has 16 amino acids. The chain employs TRBV7-2 and TRBJ2-3, with 8 bases matching TRBD1. The source of this sequence is an adult in good health. Sample: peripheral blood, taken on day 0 of AZD1222 vaccination. The CDR3 sequence: CASSTGTGETTDTQYF. The CDR3 nucleotides read TGTGCCAGCAGCACGGGGACAGGTGAAACCACAGATACGCAGTATTTT.